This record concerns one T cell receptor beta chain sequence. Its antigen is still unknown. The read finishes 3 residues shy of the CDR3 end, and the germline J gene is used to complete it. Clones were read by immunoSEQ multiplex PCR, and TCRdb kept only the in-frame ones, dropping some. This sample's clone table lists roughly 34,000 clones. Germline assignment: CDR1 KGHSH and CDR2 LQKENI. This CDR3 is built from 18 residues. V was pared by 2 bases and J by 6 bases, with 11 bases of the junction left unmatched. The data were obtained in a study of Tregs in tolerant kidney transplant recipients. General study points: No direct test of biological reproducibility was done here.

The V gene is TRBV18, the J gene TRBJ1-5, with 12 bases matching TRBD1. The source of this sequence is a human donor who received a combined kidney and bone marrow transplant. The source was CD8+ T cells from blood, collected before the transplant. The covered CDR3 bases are TGTGCCAGCTCACCAGTGGAAACGGGACAGGGGGCTAGTCAGCCC. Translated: CASSPVETGQGASQP. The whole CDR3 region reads CASSPVETGQGASQPQHF.